The source of this T cell receptor beta chain is a study of vaccination effects on CD4 cells after COVID-19. Study in general: It was a median of 72 days after the second dose that post-vaccine samples were obtained.

Method: immunoSEQ multiplex PCR; TCRdb's copy keeps in-frame clones and lacks some. The sample lists around 25,000 clones, around 79% occurring once. Germline V CDR1 and CDR2: SNHLY, FYNNEI. The CDR3 has 15 residues. Trimming took 2 bases from V and 1 from J, leaving 11 bases between them. Within the ViraFEST assay, antigen-specific CD4+ T cells underwent expansion with viral peptide pools prior to sequencing. Culture lasted roughly eleven days before CD4+ T cell isolation. All study participants received two doses of BNT162b2 or mRNA-1273 vaccine. Researchers reported culturing a few million PBMC in each well, adding around 10 IU/ml IL-2 and about 9.6 ug/ml peptides. Cultures had half their medium replaced with IL-2 medium on days 3 and 7. General study findings and limits: At late timepoints after vaccination, vaccine- and infection-induced clones shrank markedly.

This clone was counted only a few times. Antigen specificity is unknown. The V and J genes are TRBV2 and TRBJ2-5; a possible D gene is TRBD2 (5 bases). This receptor was obtained from a human donor who received a COVID-19 vaccine. Some clones in this sample may be carry-over from other donors' samples. This material consisted of CD4+ T cells from PBMCs cultured with SARS-CoV-2 spike peptides, taken after COVID-19 vaccination. The CDR3 DNA sequence: TGTGCCAGCAGTGAATCTCCGGGGAGCCAAGAGACCCAGTACTTC. Encoded protein: CASSESPGSQETQYF.